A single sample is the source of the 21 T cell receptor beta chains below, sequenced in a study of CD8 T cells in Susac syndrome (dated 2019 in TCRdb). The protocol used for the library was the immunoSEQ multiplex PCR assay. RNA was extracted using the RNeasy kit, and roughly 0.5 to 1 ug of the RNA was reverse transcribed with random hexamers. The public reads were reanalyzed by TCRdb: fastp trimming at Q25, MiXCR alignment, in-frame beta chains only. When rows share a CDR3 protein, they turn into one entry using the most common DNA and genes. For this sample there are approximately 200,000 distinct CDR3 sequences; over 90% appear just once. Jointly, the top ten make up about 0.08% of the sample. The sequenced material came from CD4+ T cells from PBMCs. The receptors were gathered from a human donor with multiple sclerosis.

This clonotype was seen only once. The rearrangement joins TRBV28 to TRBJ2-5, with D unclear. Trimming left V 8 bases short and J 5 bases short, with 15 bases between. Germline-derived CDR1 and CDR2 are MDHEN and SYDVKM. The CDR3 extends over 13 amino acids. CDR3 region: CASDLGVGETQYF. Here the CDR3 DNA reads TGTGCCAGCGACCTAGGAGTCGGGGAGACCCAGTACTTC.

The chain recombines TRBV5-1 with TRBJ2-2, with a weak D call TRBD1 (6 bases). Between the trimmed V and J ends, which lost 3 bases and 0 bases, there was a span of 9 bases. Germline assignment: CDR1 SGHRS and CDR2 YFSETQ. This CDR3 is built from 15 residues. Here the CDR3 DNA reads TGCGCCAGCAGCTCACAGGGAGCGAACACCGGGGAGCTGTTTTTT. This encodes CASSSQGANTGELFF.

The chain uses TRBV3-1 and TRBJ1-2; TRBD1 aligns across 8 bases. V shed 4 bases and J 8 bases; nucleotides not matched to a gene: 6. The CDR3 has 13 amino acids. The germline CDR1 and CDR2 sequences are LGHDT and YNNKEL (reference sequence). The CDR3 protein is CASSLRTGSGYTF. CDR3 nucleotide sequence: TGTGCCAGCAGCCTACGGACAGGGAGCGGCTACACCTTC.

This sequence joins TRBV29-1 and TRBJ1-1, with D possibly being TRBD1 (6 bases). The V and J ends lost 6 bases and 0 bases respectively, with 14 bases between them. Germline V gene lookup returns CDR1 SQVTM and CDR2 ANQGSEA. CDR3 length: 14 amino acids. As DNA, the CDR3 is TGCAGCGTGGGGGCCGGAAGCATGAACACTGAAGCTTTCTTT. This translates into CSVGAGSMNTEAFF.

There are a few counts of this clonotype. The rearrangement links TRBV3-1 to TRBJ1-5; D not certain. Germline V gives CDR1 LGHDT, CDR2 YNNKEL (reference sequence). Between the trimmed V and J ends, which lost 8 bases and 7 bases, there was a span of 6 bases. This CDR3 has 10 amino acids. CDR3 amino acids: CASLLQPQHF. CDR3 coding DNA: TGTGCCAGCCTTTTGCAGCCCCAGCATTTT. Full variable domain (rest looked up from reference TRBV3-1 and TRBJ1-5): DTAVSQTPKYLVTQMGNDKSIKCEQNLGHDTMYWYKQDSKKFLKIMFSYNNKELIINETVPNRFSPKSPDKAHLNLHINSLELGDSAVYFCASLLQPQHFGDGTRLSIL.

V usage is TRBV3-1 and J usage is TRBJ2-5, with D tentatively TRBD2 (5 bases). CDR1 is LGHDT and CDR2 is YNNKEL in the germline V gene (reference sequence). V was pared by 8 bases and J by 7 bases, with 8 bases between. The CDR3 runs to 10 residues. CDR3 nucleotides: TGTGCCAGCGGCGGGCCGACCCAGTACTTC. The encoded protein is CASGGPTQYF.

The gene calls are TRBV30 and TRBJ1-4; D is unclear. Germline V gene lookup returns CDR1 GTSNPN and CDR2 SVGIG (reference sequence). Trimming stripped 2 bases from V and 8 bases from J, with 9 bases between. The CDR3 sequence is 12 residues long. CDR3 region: CAWSYQREKLFF. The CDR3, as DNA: TGTGCCTGGAGTTATCAGAGGGAAAAACTGTTTTTT.

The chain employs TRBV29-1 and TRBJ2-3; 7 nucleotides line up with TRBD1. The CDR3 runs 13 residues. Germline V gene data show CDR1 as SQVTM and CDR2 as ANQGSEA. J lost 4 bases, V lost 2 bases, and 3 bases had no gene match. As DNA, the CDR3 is TGCAGCGTTGAACAGGGGGTTTCAGATACGCAGTATTTT. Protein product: CSVEQGVSDTQYF.

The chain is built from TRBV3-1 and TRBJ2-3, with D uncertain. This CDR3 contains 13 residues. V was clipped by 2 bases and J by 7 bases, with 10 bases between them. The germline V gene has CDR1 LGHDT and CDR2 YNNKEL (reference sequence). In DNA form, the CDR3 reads TGTGCCAGCAGCCAAAGGATGAGGTATACGCAGTATTTT. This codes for CASSQRMRYTQYF.

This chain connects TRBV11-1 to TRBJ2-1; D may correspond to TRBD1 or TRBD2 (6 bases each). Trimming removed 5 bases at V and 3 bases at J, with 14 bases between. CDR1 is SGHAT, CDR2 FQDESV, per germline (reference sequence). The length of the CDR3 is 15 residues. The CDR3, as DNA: TGTGCCAGCAGCCCCCGGGGGCAAAGCTACAATGAGCAGTTCTTC. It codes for CASSPRGQSYNEQFF.

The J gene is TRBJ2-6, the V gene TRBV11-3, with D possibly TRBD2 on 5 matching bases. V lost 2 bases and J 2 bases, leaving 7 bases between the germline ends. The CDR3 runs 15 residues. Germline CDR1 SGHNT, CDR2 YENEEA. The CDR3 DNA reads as TGTGCCAGCAGCTTATACGGGACTGGGGCCAACGTCCTGACTTTC. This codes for CASSLYGTGANVLTF.

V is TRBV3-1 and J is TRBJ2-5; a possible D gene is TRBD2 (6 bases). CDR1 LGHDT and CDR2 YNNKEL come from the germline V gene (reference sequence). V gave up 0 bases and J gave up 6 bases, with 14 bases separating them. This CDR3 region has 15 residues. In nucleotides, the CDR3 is TGTGCCAGCAGCCAAGATGGATTGGGGGGACAGACCCAGTACTTC. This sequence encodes CASSQDGLGGQTQYF.

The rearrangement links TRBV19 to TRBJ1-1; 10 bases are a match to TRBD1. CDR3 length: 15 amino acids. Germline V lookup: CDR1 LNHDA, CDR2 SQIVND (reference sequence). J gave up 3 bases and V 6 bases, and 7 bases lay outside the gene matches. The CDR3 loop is CASRTTGGWDTEAFF. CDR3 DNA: TGTGCCAGTAGGACGACAGGGGGCTGGGACACTGAAGCTTTCTTT. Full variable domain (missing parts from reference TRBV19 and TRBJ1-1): DGGITQSPKYLFRKEGQNVTLSCEQNLNHDAMYWYRQDPGQGLRLIYYSQIVNDFQKGDIAEGYSVSREKKESFPLTVTSAQKNPTAFYLCASRTTGGWDTEAFFGQGTRLTVV.

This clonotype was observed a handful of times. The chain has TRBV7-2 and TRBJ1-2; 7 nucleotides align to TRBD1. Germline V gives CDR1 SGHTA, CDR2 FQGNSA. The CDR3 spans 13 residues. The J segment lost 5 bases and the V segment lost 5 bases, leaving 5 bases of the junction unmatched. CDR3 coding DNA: TGTGCCAGCAGCCCCGACAGGGTATATGGCTACACCTTC. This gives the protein CASSPDRVYGYTF.

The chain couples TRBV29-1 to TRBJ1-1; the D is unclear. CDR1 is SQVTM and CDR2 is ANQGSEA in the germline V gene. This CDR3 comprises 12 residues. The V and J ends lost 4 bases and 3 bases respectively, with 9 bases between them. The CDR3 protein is CSVGQEYTEAFF. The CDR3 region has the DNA TGCAGCGTTGGGCAGGAGTACACTGAAGCTTTCTTT.

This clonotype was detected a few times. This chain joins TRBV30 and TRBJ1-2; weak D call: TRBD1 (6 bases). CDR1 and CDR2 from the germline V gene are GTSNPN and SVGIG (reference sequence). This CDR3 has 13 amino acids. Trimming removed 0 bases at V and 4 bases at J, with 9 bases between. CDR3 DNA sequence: TGTGCCTGGAGTGTAGGGGGATTCTATGGCTACACCTTC. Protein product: CAWSVGGFYGYTF.

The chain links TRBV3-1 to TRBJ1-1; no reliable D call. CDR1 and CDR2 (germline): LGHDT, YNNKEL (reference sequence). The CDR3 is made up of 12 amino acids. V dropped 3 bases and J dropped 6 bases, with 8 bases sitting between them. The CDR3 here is CASSQGFSEAFF. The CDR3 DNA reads TGTGCCAGCAGCCAGGGGTTCTCTGAAGCTTTCTTT.

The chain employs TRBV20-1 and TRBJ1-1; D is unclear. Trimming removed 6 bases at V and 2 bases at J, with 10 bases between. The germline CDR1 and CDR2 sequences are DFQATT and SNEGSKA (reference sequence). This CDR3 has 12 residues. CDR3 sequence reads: CSARTGNTEAFF. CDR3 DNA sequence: TGCAGTGCCCGGACGGGAAACACTGAAGCTTTCTTT.

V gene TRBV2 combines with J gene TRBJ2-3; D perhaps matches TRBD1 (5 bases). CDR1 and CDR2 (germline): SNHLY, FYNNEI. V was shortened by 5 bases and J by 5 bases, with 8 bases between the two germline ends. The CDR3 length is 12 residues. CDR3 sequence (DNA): TGTGCCAGCAGTCAGGGTCAAGATACGCAGTATTTT. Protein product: CASSQGQDTQYF. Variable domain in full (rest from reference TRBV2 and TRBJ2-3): EPEVTQTPSHQVTQMGQEVILRCVPISNHLYFYWYRQILGQKVEFLVSFYNNEISEKSEIFDDQFSVERPDGSNFTLKIRSTKLEDSAMYFCASSQGQDTQYFGPGTRLTVL.

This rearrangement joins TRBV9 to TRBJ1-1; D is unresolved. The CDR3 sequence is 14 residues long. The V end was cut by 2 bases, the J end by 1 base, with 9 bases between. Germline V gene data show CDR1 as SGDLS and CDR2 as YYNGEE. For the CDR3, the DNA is TGTGCCAGCAGCGTTTTCCCCCAGAACACTGAAGCTTTCTTT. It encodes CASSVFPQNTEAFF.

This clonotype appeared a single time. The CDR3 DNA is TGTGCCAGCAGCTTGGCAGGGGGGGGTGGCTACACCTTC. Translated: CASSLAGGGGYTF. The chain combines TRBV11-2 with TRBJ1-2; TRBD1 matches at 7 bases. The CDR3 contains 13 residues. Germline assignment: CDR1 SGHAT and CDR2 FQNNGV. V gave up 3 bases and J gave up 7 bases; unmatched junction bases: 5.